The 18 T cell receptor beta chains reported below all come from one sample, sequenced in a study of T cells in localized non-small cell lung cancer. Sequencing used immunoSEQ multiplex PCR; TCRdb keeps in-frame clones, though not all of them. Here the sample spans around 33,000 clones, around nine tenths being singletons. The sample consisted of peripheral blood, taken before any cancer treatment. The source of these receptors is a woman aged 40-69 years with stage I lung adenocarcinoma.

The rearrangement joins TRBV27 to TRBJ2-7; no clear D. The ends were cut back, 5 bases at V and 7 bases at J, with 15 bases in the middle. Germline CDR1 is MNHEY and CDR2 is SMNVEV (reference sequence). The CDR3 spans 13 residues. CDR3 region: CASSNHLTREQYF. The DNA for the CDR3 is TGTGCCAGCAGTAACCACCTTACGAGAGAGCAGTACTTC.

The rearrangement links TRBV14 to TRBJ1-2; no firm D call. The CDR3 is 13 amino acids. V was cut by 4 bases and J by 8 bases, with 14 bases left in between. Germline-derived CDR1 and CDR2 are SGHDN and FVKESK. CDR3 residues: CASSPSRVRGYTF. CDR3 DNA sequence: TGTGCCAGCAGCCCCTCCCGGGTGCGCGGCTACACCTTC.

The chain joins TRBV7-8 to TRBJ1-2, with 9 bases aligning to TRBD1. Unmatched junction bases numbered 7, after V lost 1 base and J lost 4 bases. The CDR3 is made up of 16 amino acids. Germline loops: CDR1 SGHVS, CDR2 FQNEAQ. CDR3 sequence: CASSLEPGQGPYGYTF. CDR3 DNA sequence: TGTGCCAGCAGCTTAGAGCCCGGACAGGGGCCCTATGGCTACACCTTC.

The chain is built from TRBV5-1 and TRBJ2-5; weak D call: TRBD2 (5 bases). The CDR3 loop spans 16 amino acids. The ends were cut back, 0 bases at V and 2 bases at J, with 14 bases in the middle. The germline V gene has CDR1 SGHRS and CDR2 YFSETQ. CDR3 loop: CASSLAFAGIQETQYF. The CDR3 nucleotides read TGCGCCAGCAGCTTGGCGTTCGCCGGGATACAAGAGACCCAGTACTTC.

This rearrangement joins TRBV5-4 to TRBJ1-1; unclear D gene. The CDR3 sequence is 17 residues long. V lost 1 base to trimming and J lost 1 base, with 17 bases between them. CDR1 and CDR2 from the germline V gene are SGHNT and YYREEE (reference sequence). The DNA for the CDR3 is TGTGCCAGCAGCTTGTTGGTCCTCGCCGGGTCGAACACTGAAGCTTTCTTT. It encodes CASSLLVLAGSNTEAFF. The variable domain in full, with the rest retrieved from reference TRBV5-4 and TRBJ1-1, is ETGVTQSPTHLIKTRGQQVTLRCSSQSGHNTVSWYQQALGQGPQFIFQYYREEENGRGNFPPRFSGLQFPNYSSELNVNALELDDSALYLCASSLLVLAGSNTEAFFGQGTRLTVV.

The V gene is TRBV4-2, the J gene TRBJ2-3, with TRBD2 matching 11 bases. This CDR3 is built from 18 residues. The V segment lost 4 bases and the J segment 1 base; nucleotides outside the gene matches: 10. Germline CDR1 and CDR2: LGHNA and YNFKEQ. The CDR3 loop is CASSLSSGGAHGTDTQYF. CDR3 coding DNA: TGTGCCAGCAGCCTAAGTAGCGGGGGGGCCCATGGCACAGATACGCAGTATTTT.

The chain employs TRBV28 and TRBJ2-7; tentative D call: TRBD1 (7 bases). Germline CDR1 reads MDHEN; CDR2 reads SYDVKM. V dropped 0 bases and J dropped 2 bases, with 11 bases sitting between them. The length of the CDR3 is 15 residues. The CDR3 nucleotides read TGTGCCAGCAGTTTATGGCAGGGGGGAACCTACGAGCAGTACTTC. Translated: CASSLWQGGTYEQYF.

CDR3 nucleotide sequence: TGTGCCAGCAGCTTGAGAGCGGAGGGGAGCTCCTACGAGCAGTACTTC. Protein sequence: CASSLRAEGSSYEQYF. V is TRBV13 and J is TRBJ2-7; perhaps TRBD2 as D (6 bases). CDR3 length: 16 residues. Trimming removed 3 bases from V and 0 bases from J, with 15 bases in between. CDR1 PRHDT and CDR2 FYEKMQ come from the germline V gene (reference sequence).

The chain couples TRBV5-6 to TRBJ1-5; no reliable D call. The CDR3 is 13 residues long. V lost 1 base to trimming and J lost 1 base, with 3 bases between them. Germline V gene lookup returns CDR1 SGHDT and CDR2 YYEEEE. This CDR3 is CASSLQSNQPQHF. CDR3 nucleotide sequence: TGTGCCAGCAGCTTGCAGAGCAATCAGCCCCAGCATTTT.

The chain carries TRBV28 and TRBJ1-5; 7 nucleotides match TRBD1. The germline V gene has CDR1 MDHEN and CDR2 SYDVKM. V gave up 7 bases and J gave up 4 bases; unmatched junction bases: 13. The CDR3 totals 16 residues. In DNA, the CDR3 is TGTGCCAGCACCCTTGGGACAGCAGAGTGGAATCAGCCCCAGCATTTT. Amino acids: CASTLGTAEWNQPQHF.

The genes are TRBV7-6 and TRBJ2-3; TRBD1 matches at 9 bases. Germline V lookup: CDR1 SGHVS, CDR2 FNYEAQ. Unmatched junction bases numbered 14, after V lost 4 bases and J lost 3 bases. CDR3 size: 18 residues. The CDR3 loop reads CASSSWTGESLRTDTQYF. The CDR3 DNA sequence: TGTGCCAGCAGCTCTTGGACAGGGGAGAGTTTAAGGACAGATACGCAGTATTTT.

The genes are TRBV5-6 and TRBJ2-3; D is perhaps TRBD2 (6 bases). Trimming took 3 bases from V and 4 from J, leaving 12 bases between them. The CDR3 spans 14 residues. The germline V gene encodes CDR1 SGHDT and CDR2 YYEEEE. CDR3 bases: TGTGCCAGCAGCTCCCCCTCGGGGGCAGATACGCAGTATTTT. This gives the protein CASSSPSGADTQYF.

The V and J genes are TRBV21-1 and TRBJ1-5; the table calls TRBD1, which could not be checked here. TRBV21-1 is deemed a pseudogene. The CDR3 spans 19 residues. The CDR3 region is CASSKTEQKRQAINQPQHF. The CDR3 DNA reads as TGTGCCAGCAGCAAAACCGAGCAGAAGAGACAGGCCATCAATCAGCCCCAGCATTTT.

The CDR3 DNA sequence: TGCGCCAGCTTTATTAGTTATAGATCAGGACAGGGGGCATTGGATGGCTACACCTTC. Translating it yields CASFISYRSGQGALDGYTF. The gene calls are TRBV10-1 and TRBJ1-2; TRBD1 agrees at 11 bases. This CDR3 has 19 amino acids. V lost 8 bases and J lost 6; bases outside the gene matches: 23. The germline gives CDR1 WNHNN, CDR2 SYGVQD (reference sequence).

The CDR3 nucleotides read TGTGCCAGCAGCTTAGCATCATTGGGCTATGGGCAGTACTTC. Protein product: CASSLASLGYGQYF. This chain uses TRBV7-2 with TRBJ2-7; D uncertain. Germline CDR1 and CDR2: SGHTA and FQGNSA. The CDR3 sequence is 14 residues long. V lost 0 bases to trimming and J lost 9 bases, with 15 bases between them.

V usage is TRBV29-1 and J usage is TRBJ2-1; 9 positions agree with TRBD2. The CDR3 totals 14 residues. Per the germline V gene, CDR1 is SQVTM and CDR2 is ANQGSEA. V dropped 4 bases and J dropped 6; count of bases not matched to a gene: 7. CDR3 DNA sequence: TGCAGCGTTGTGGGGACTAGCACGAGCAATGAGCAGTTCTTC. It codes for CSVVGTSTSNEQFF.

CDR3 in amino acids: CASSPTGASTDTQYF. The CDR3 nucleotides are TGTGCCAGCAGCCCAACAGGGGCCTCAACAGATACGCAGTATTTT. The rearrangement joins TRBV5-4 to TRBJ2-3; 7 bases are a match to TRBD1. Germline V gene lookup returns CDR1 SGHNT and CDR2 YYREEE (reference sequence). This CDR3 comprises 15 residues. V dropped 4 bases and J dropped 3; count of bases not matched to a gene: 8.

The chain links TRBV11-2 to TRBJ2-2; perhaps TRBD2 as D (6 bases). This CDR3 spans 15 amino acids. From germline, CDR1 is SGHAT and CDR2 FQNNGV. Trimming cost V 1 base and J 6 bases, with 12 bases left between them. The CDR3 region has the DNA TGTGCCAGCAGCTTAGCTGGGGAGGCCGCCGGGGAGCTGTTTTTT. Translating gives CASSLAGEAAGELFF.